This T cell receptor beta chain was sequenced in a study of beta chain features in type 1 diabetes. Study-level results: The study found moderately but significantly shorter TCRB CDR3s in all four CD4+ subsets of Type 1 diabetes patients. Type 1 diabetes patients showed fewer insertions and more deletions at VDJ junctions. Patients showed naive, central memory and Treg TCRB repertoires that appeared more similar than those of healthy donors.

The CDR3 loop spans 15 amino acids. Central memory, naive, regulatory and stem cell-like memory CD4+ cells were sorted by CD45RO/CCR7/CD25/CD127/CD95/CD27. About this clone: No antigen is known for it.

TCRB transcripts that were expressed got sequenced, as all of the isolated RNA had been reverse transcribed. The repertoire was sequenced with immunoSEQ multiplex PCR; TCRdb's copy has only in-frame clones and lacks some. The sample has roughly 340,000 clones, approximately 12% seen once. This clonotype was obtained from a young woman with type 1 diabetes. Sequenced: naive CD4+ T cells from blood. The chain links TRBV21-1 to TRBJ2-7; the table's D call of TRBD2 was not tested on the DNA. TRBV21-1 is an annotated pseudogene. The CDR3 here is CASSRLGLAVYEQYV. The CDR3 bases are TGTGCCAGCAGCCGTCTCGGACTAGCGGTCTACGAGCAGTACGTC.